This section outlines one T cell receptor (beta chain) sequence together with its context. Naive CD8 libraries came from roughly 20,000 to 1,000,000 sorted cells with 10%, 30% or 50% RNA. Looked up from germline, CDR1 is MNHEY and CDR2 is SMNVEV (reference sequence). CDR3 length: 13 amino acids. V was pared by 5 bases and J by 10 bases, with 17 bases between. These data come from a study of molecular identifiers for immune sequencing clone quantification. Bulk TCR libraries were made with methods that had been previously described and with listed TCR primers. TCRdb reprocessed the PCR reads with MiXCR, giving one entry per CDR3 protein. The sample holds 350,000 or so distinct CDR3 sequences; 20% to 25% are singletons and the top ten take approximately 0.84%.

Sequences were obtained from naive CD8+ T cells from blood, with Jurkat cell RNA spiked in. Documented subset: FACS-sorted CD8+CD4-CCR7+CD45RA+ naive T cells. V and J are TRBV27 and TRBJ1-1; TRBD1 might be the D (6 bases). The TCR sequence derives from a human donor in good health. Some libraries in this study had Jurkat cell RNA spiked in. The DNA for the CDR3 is TGTGCCAGCAGTCCTGGGACATTGGGGGGAGCTTTCTTT. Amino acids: CASSPGTLGGAFF.